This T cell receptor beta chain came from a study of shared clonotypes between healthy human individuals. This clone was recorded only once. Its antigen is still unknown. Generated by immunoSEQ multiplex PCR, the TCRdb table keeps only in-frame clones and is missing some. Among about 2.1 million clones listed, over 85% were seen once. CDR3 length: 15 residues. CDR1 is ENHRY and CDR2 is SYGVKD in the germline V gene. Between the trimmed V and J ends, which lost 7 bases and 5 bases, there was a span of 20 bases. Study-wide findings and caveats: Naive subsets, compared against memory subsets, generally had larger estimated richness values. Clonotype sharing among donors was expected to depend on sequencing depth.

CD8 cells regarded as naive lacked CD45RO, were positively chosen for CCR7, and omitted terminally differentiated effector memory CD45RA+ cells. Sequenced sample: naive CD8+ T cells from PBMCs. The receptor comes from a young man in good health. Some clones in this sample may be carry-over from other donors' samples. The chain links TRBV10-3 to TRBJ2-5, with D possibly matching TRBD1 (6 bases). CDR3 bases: TGTGCCATCACCACGACAGGCAACGACGTCGAGACCCAGTACTTC. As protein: CAITTTGNDVETQYF.